Listed here are 20 T cell receptor beta chains from one sample, sequenced in a study of T cell responses to AZD1222 COVID-19 vaccine. The assay was immunoSEQ multiplex PCR, and TCRdb's table has in-frame clones only and misses some. The data show around 140,000 clones, approximately 93% seen once. This specimen consisted of peripheral blood, obtained on day 0 of MenACWY control vaccination. These receptors originate from an adult in good health.

The chain has TRBV12-5 and TRBJ2-5; D remains ambiguous. Deletions cut 0 bases from V and 4 bases from J, with 12 bases between. Germline CDR1 reads LGHNT; CDR2 reads FRNRAP. This CDR3 region has 15 residues. CDR3 amino acids: CASGLVQDGRETQYF. The CDR3 DNA reads as TGTGCTAGTGGTTTGGTACAAGACGGACGAGAGACCCAGTACTTC.

The chain couples TRBV19 to TRBJ2-3; D is undetermined. CDR3 size: 13 residues. The V gene lost 9 bases and the J gene lost 1 base, with 11 bases spanning the gap. Germline assignment: CDR1 LNHDA and CDR2 SQIVND (reference sequence). CDR3 loop: CASGPTRTDTQYF. The DNA for the CDR3 is TGTGCCAGCGGACCAACGCGCACAGATACGCAGTATTTT.

V is TRBV7-9 and J is TRBJ1-2; 7 bases are a match to TRBD1. Germline values: CDR1 SEHNR, CDR2 FQNEAQ (reference sequence). The CDR3 extends over 15 amino acids. J was trimmed by 2 bases and V by 5 bases; bases with no gene match: 8. The chain's CDR3 is CASSALPTGNYGYTF. CDR3 DNA: TGTGCCAGCAGCGCCTTGCCGACAGGGAACTATGGCTACACCTTC.

This chain joins TRBV4-1 and TRBJ1-2; TRBD1 agrees at 8 bases. The trim removed 3 bases at V and 7 bases at J, leaving 4 bases unmatched. Germline-derived CDR1 and CDR2 are MGHRA and YSYEKL. The CDR3 has 13 amino acids. CDR3 nucleotide sequence: TGCGCCAGCAGCCACGGGACAGGAGGTGGCTACACCTTC. It specifies CASSHGTGGGYTF.

This clone appeared once. The V call is TRBV21-1, the J call TRBJ1-1; the D call of TRBD1 is as the table states it, not checked on the DNA. TRBV21-1 is assigned pseudogene status. CDR3 size: 15 residues. The CDR3, as DNA: TGTGCCAGCAGCACCAGACAGGGGATGAACACTGAAGCTTTCTTT. It is translated as CASSTRQGMNTEAFF.

The rearrangement links TRBV6-2 or TRBV6-3 to TRBJ2-2, with unresolved D. Trimming pared 2 bases from V and 4 bases from J, leaving 8 bases between. Germline lookup yields CDR1 MNHEY and CDR2 SVGEGT. The CDR3 is 14 amino acids. The CDR3 loop reads CASSYGFSTGELFF. In nucleotides, the CDR3 is TGTGCCAGCAGTTACGGGTTCAGCACCGGGGAGCTGTTTTTT.

The chain recombines TRBV6-2 or TRBV6-3 with TRBJ2-5; D tentatively reads TRBD1 or TRBD2 (6 bases each). The V end was cut by 6 bases, the J end by 5 bases, with 19 bases between. The germline V gene encodes CDR1 MNHEY and CDR2 SVGEGT. The CDR3 runs 15 residues. The CDR3 DNA is TGTGCCAGCAGCATCCGACTAGGGGGTGGGGAGACCCAGTACTTC. This gives the protein CASSIRLGGGETQYF.

The rearrangement links TRBV5-6 to TRBJ1-1; D gene ambiguous. V dropped 0 bases and J dropped 8 bases, with 20 bases sitting between them. This CDR3 comprises 16 residues. Germline V gene data show CDR1 as SGHDT and CDR2 as YYEEEE. The DNA for the CDR3 is TGTGCCAGCAGCTTGGTCAGTAGGAGGGAAACGATAGAAGCTTTCTTT. It yields the protein CASSLVSRRETIEAFF.

The V gene is TRBV27, the J gene TRBJ1-4, with D hard to call. Trimming took off 8 bases at V and 4 bases at J, with 17 bases between the two ends. Germline V gene sequence: CDR1 MNHEY, CDR2 SMNVEV (reference sequence). There are 15 residues in the CDR3. CDR3 protein: CASSRLGRLNEKLFF. The CDR3 DNA reads TGTGCCAGCTCCAGGTTGGGCAGGCTTAATGAAAAACTGTTTTTT.

The gene calls are TRBV3-1 (or the pseudogene TRBV3-2) and TRBJ1-2; 7 bases fit TRBD1. Trimming at V came to 3 bases and at J to 5 bases, leaving 9 bases not matched to a gene. In germline, CDR1 is LGHDT, CDR2 YNNKEL (reference sequence). The CDR3 spans 15 residues. CDR3: CASSQRSGQRYGYTF. Written as DNA, the CDR3 is TGTGCCAGCAGCCAGAGGTCGGGACAGAGGTATGGCTACACCTTC.

This clone has more than one count but fewer than ten. This chain links TRBV28 with TRBJ2-3, with a weak D call TRBD1 (6 bases). Germline V gene data show CDR1 as MDHEN and CDR2 as SYDVKM. CDR3 length: 16 amino acids. V was shortened by 5 bases and J by 0 bases, with 15 bases between the two germline ends. This CDR3 reads CASSRSQGRSTDTQYF. In DNA form, the CDR3 reads TGTGCCAGCAGTAGATCTCAGGGGCGAAGCACAGATACGCAGTATTTT.

To note about this clone: Other nucleotide sequences from this sample produce the same CDR3. The chain is built from TRBV11-3 and TRBJ1-1; D not certain. V lost 1 base and J 5 bases, leaving 8 bases between the germline ends. This CDR3 spans 13 amino acids. The germline gives CDR1 SGHNT, CDR2 YENEEA. The CDR3 sequence: CASSLVPGTEAFF. The CDR3 nucleotides read TGTGCCAGCAGCTTAGTCCCGGGAACTGAAGCTTTCTTT. Based on the CDR3 plus reference TRBV11-3 and TRBJ1-1, the full variable domain is EAGVVQSPRYKIIEKKQPVAFWCNPISGHNTLYWYLQNLGQGPELLIRYENEEAVDDSQLPKDRFSAERLKGVDSTLKIQPAELGDSAVYLCASSLVPGTEAFFGQGTRLTVV.

V usage is TRBV6-5 and J usage is TRBJ1-2; 7 bases fit TRBD1. This CDR3 spans 11 amino acids. With 8 bases clipped from V and 13 bases from J, the junction kept 10 bases outside the gene matches. CDR1 and CDR2 (germline): MNHEY, SVGAGI. DNA of the CDR3: TGTGCCAGCCGAAGGGGGCGCCAAGTCACCTTC. It is translated as CASRRGRQVTF.

The chain joins TRBV10-3 to TRBJ1-1; perhaps TRBD1 as D (6 bases). CDR3 length: 14 residues. Trimming pared 5 bases from V and 4 bases from J, leaving 14 bases between. The germline V gene encodes CDR1 ENHRY and CDR2 SYGVKD. CDR3 sequence: CAISTGISSTEAFF. The CDR3, as DNA: TGTGCCATCAGTACAGGGATTTCTTCCACTGAAGCTTTCTTT.

The chain carries TRBV19 and TRBJ2-2; possible D gene TRBD1, 5 bases. V was cut by 6 bases and J by 2 bases, with 13 bases left in between. This CDR3 has 15 amino acids. The germline CDR1 and CDR2 sequences are LNHDA and SQIVND (reference sequence). In DNA, the CDR3 is TGTGCCAGTAGACAAAATAGGGGTAACACCGGGGAGCTGTTTTTT. Translation: CASRQNRGNTGELFF.

This clone showed up just a few times. The chain has TRBV5-4 and TRBJ2-3, with TRBD2 matching 9 bases. The length of the CDR3 is 13 residues. Germline V gene sequence: CDR1 SGHNT, CDR2 YYREEE (reference sequence). The V gene end was trimmed by 2 bases and the J gene end by 5 bases; junction bases not matched to a gene: 0. DNA of the CDR3: TGTGCCAGCAGCTTAGCGGGGGGAGATACGCAGTATTTT. Translation gives CASSLAGGDTQYF.

This clone came up a few times. The genes are TRBV12-3 or TRBV12-4 and TRBJ2-3; maybe TRBD2 (5 bases). Trimming took 5 bases from V and 6 from J, leaving 12 bases between them. The CDR3 covers 13 residues. This chain's CDR3 is CASSPGRGDTQYF. The CDR3, as DNA: TGTGCCAGCAGTCCGGGCCGAGGGGATACGCAGTATTTT.

This clone was recorded once. V and J are TRBV6-4 and TRBJ2-2; 8 nucleotides line up with TRBD2. Unmatched junction bases numbered 0, after V lost 5 bases and J lost 4 bases. Germline V lookup: CDR1 MRHNA, CDR2 SNTAGT. CDR3 length equals 13 residues. The DNA of the CDR3 is TGTGCCAGCAGTAGCGGGAGCACCGGGGAGCTGTTTTTT. Translation: CASSSGSTGELFF.

The chain joins TRBV5-8 to TRBJ1-2; no reliable D call. The CDR3 is 14 amino acids. The germline V and J ends were trimmed by 1 base and 4 bases, with 11 bases remaining between them. The V gene's germline CDR1 is SGHTS and CDR2 YDEGEE. The CDR3 DNA sequence: TGTGCCAGCAGCTTGCTCCGAACCCTCTATGGCTACACCTTC. This encodes CASSLLRTLYGYTF. Complete variable domain (other parts from reference TRBV5-8 and TRBJ1-2): EAGVTQSPTHLIKTRGQQATLRCSPISGHTSVYWYQQALGLGLQFLLWYDEGEERNRGNFPPRFSGRQFPNYSSELNVNALELEDSALYLCASSLLRTLYGYTFGSGTRLTVV.

In its sample, this clone was seen once. This CDR3 is CASSYARSNQPQHF. CDR3 DNA: TGTGCCAGCAGTTATGCCCGGAGCAATCAGCCCCAGCATTTT. V and J are TRBV6-6 and TRBJ1-5; D not resolved. The CDR3 contains 14 residues. CDR1 MNHNY and CDR2 SVGAGI come from the germline V gene (reference sequence). Trimming left V 3 bases short and J 1 base short, with 7 bases between.